Listed here are 15 T cell receptor beta chains from one sample, sequenced in a study of blood T cell repertoires in COVID-19. TCRdb's table, derived via immunoSEQ multiplex PCR, lists solely in-frame clones and lacks some. The sample comprises some 220,000 clones, roughly 83% of which are singletons, and approximately 1.3% rests with the top ten. Material: PBMCs or T cells enriched from blood (not recorded which). The receptors were gathered from a woman aged 40 to 50 with acute COVID-19.

The J gene is TRBJ1-4, the V gene TRBV28, with TRBD1 matching over 7 bases. The CDR3 is 11 amino acids. Germline V gene sequence: CDR1 MDHEN, CDR2 SYDVKM. CDR3 coding DNA: TGTGTGGTCAGGGGGAATGAAAAACTGTTTTTT. Translating gives CVVRGNEKLFF.

The rearrangement uses TRBV2 and TRBJ2-7; TRBD2 matches 7 bases. Germline loops: CDR1 SNHLY, CDR2 FYNNEI. V trimming: 6 bases; J trimming: 4 bases; junction bases outside the gene matches: 6. This CDR3 comprises 13 residues. CDR3 sequence reads: CASSREALYEQYF. The CDR3 bases are TGTGCCAGCAGCCGGGAGGCCTTATACGAGCAGTACTTC.

This chain uses TRBV12-3 or TRBV12-4 with TRBJ1-1; D not certain. This CDR3 is built from 13 residues. V gave up 7 bases and J gave up 1 base, with 10 bases separating them. The CDR3 loop reads CASIREGNTEAFF. CDR3 DNA sequence: TGTGCCAGCATAAGGGAGGGGAACACTGAAGCTTTCTTT.

V gene TRBV6-5 combines with J gene TRBJ1-2; D gene unclear. The ends were cut back, 0 bases at V and 5 bases at J, with 4 bases in the middle. CDR3 length: 12 amino acids. Per the germline V gene, CDR1 is MNHEY and CDR2 is SVGAGI. The CDR3 sequence is CASSYSGYGYTF. As DNA, the CDR3 is TGTGCCAGCAGTTACTCCGGGTATGGCTACACCTTC.

This clone appeared many times. J is TRBJ1-2 and V is TRBV23-1; no clear D. TRBV23-1 is marked as an open reading frame, function uncertain. The CDR3 has 14 amino acids. V was trimmed by 0 bases and J by 4 bases, leaving 9 bases between them. The CDR3 region is CASSQSSGIYGYTF. Written as DNA, the CDR3 is TGCGCCAGCAGTCAATCGTCGGGGATCTATGGCTACACCTTC.

Concerning this clone: This sample also contains other DNA sequences that code for the same CDR3. The chain joins TRBV9 to TRBJ2-3; 7 bases align to TRBD1. Germline values: CDR1 SGDLS, CDR2 YYNGEE. Trimming cost V 0 bases and J 1 base; bases outside gene matches: 2. This CDR3 has 15 amino acids. CDR3 amino acids: CASSVGQGGTDTQYF. Written as DNA, the CDR3 is TGTGCCAGCAGCGTAGGACAGGGAGGCACAGATACGCAGTATTTT.

The genes are TRBV10-2 and TRBJ1-2; maybe TRBD1 (5 bases). V lost 4 bases and J 7 bases, leaving 13 bases between the germline ends. This CDR3 has 13 residues. CDR1 WSHSY and CDR2 SAAADI come from the germline V gene. CDR3 sequence: CASSVAGYGGYTF. CDR3 nucleotides: TGCGCCAGCAGTGTGGCAGGGTATGGTGGCTACACCTTC.

The chain couples TRBV19 to TRBJ1-1; 7 positions agree with TRBD1. Germline V gene data show CDR1 as LNHDA and CDR2 as SQIVND (reference sequence). J lost 0 bases, V lost 3 bases, and 4 bases had no gene match. The CDR3 spans 15 residues. CDR3 protein: CASSMWDSVNTEAFF. CDR3 DNA: TGTGCCAGTAGTATGTGGGACAGCGTGAACACTGAAGCTTTCTTT.

This clone appeared a single time. The chain employs TRBV20-1 and TRBJ2-3, with 11 nucleotides matching TRBD2. The CDR3 spans 14 residues. Germline CDR1 reads DFQATT; CDR2 reads SNEGSKA (reference sequence). Trimming at V came to 6 bases and at J to 8 bases, leaving 10 bases not matched to a gene. The CDR3 nucleotides read TGCAGTGCCAGTAGCGGGGGGGCTGAAGTTACGCAGTATTTT. Its protein product is CSASSGGAEVTQYF.

The chain has TRBV27 and TRBJ2-7, with TRBD1 identical over 7 bases. Germline V gene sequence: CDR1 MNHEY, CDR2 SMNVEV (reference sequence). This CDR3 has 13 residues. V dropped 5 bases and J dropped 5; count of bases not matched to a gene: 6. The CDR3 nucleotides read TGTGCCAGCAGTGACAGGGATAGGCACGAGCAGTACTTC. Protein product: CASSDRDRHEQYF.

As for this clone: Other nucleotide sequences in the sample specify the same CDR3. J is TRBJ1-1 and V is TRBV3-1 (or the pseudogene TRBV3-2); 7 bases fit TRBD1. Germline V gives CDR1 LGHDT, CDR2 YNNKEL (reference sequence). Trimming removed 10 bases from V and 4 bases from J; junction bases left unmatched: 3. The CDR3 is 11 amino acids. The DNA of the CDR3 is TGTGCCACCAGGGGGGGCACTGAAGCTTTCTTT. It specifies CATRGGTEAFF.

The rearrangement joins TRBV30 to TRBJ1-4; the match to TRBD1 covers 8 bases. The CDR3 extends over 14 amino acids. Germline V gene data show CDR1 as GTSNPN and CDR2 as SVGIG (reference sequence). V was pared by 1 base and J by 3 bases, with 1 base of the junction left unmatched. The chain's CDR3 is CAWSAQGANEKLFF. DNA of the CDR3: TGTGCCTGGAGTGCACAGGGGGCTAATGAAAAACTGTTTTTT.

The chain's CDR3 is CASSLDRKSMKILSTDTQYF. DNA of the CDR3: TGTGCCAGCAGCTTAGATCGGAAATCCATGAAGATACTATCCACAGATACGCAGTATTTT. The gene calls are TRBV11-3 and TRBJ2-3; the D is unclear. Germline assignment: CDR1 SGHNT and CDR2 YENEEA. The CDR3 runs to 20 residues. The V end lost 0 bases, the J end lost 2 bases, and 24 bases lay between the germline ends.

The chain links TRBV18 to TRBJ2-5; D gene ambiguous. CDR1 is KGHSH, CDR2 LQKENI, per germline. CDR3 length: 14 residues. V gave up 0 bases and J gave up 5 bases, with 10 bases separating them. Here the CDR3 reads CASSPPSERETQYF. In DNA form, the CDR3 reads TGTGCCAGCTCACCACCGTCGGAGAGGGAGACCCAGTACTTC.

The chain combines TRBV11-3 with TRBJ2-5; TRBD2 matches at 10 bases. The CDR3 is 14 residues long. The V segment lost 5 bases and the J segment 5 bases; nucleotides outside the gene matches: 5. CDR1 and CDR2 (germline): SGHNT, YENEEA. The CDR3 DNA sequence: TGTGCCAGCAGCACCGGGACTAGCGAGGAGACCCAGTACTTC. It encodes CASSTGTSEETQYF.